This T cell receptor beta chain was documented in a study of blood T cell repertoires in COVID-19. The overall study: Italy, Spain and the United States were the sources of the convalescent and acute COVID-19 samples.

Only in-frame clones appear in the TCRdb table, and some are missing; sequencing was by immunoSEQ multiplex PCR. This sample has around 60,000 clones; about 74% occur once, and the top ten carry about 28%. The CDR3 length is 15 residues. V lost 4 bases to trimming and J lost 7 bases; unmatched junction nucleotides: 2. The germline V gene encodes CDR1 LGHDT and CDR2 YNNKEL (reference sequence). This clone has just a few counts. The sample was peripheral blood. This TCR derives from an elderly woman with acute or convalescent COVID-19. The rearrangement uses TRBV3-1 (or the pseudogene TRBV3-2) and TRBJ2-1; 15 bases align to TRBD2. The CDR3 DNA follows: TGTGCCAGCAGCCCAGGGACTAGCGGGGGGAATGAGCAGTTCTTC. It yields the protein CASSPGTSGGNEQFF.